Each of the 28 T cell receptor beta chains below was sequenced from the same sample in a study of response to subunit inactivated influenza vaccine. One entry per CDR3 protein, called by TCRdb with MiXCR from the RT-PCR reads. The sample has 650,000 to 700,000 distinct CDR3 sequences, 15% to 18% seen once. The material was PBMCs from blood, obtained roughly 13 days after vaccination. The receptors come from a man aged 50 to 59 who received an inactivated influenza vaccine.

This rearrangement joins TRBV5-5 to TRBJ2-3, with D uncertain. CDR3 length: 15 residues. V was cut by 5 bases and J by 2 bases, with 15 bases left in between. The V gene's germline CDR1 is SGHKS and CDR2 YYEKEE (reference sequence). The CDR3 nucleotides read TGTGCCAGCAGGCCCGGGCAGCAAAACACAGATACGCAGTATTTT. It encodes CASRPGQQNTDTQYF.

The chain has TRBV30 and TRBJ1-6, with D possibly matching TRBD1 (5 bases). V shed 5 bases and J shed 7 bases, with 15 bases lying between them. Germline CDR1 reads GTSNPN; CDR2 reads SVGIG (reference sequence). This CDR3 contains 14 residues. The CDR3 sequence: CAWGRGTGNSPLHF. CDR3 coding DNA: TGTGCCTGGGGACGAGGGACTGGGAATTCACCCCTCCACTTT.

The gene calls are TRBV4-1 and TRBJ2-3; no reliable D call. Trimming removed 4 bases from V and 4 bases from J, with 6 bases in between. This CDR3 region has 12 residues. Germline-derived CDR1 and CDR2 are MGHRA and YSYEKL. The CDR3 sequence: CASSPDADTQYF. DNA for the CDR3: TGCGCCAGCAGCCCTGACGCAGATACGCAGTATTTT.

This clonotype was picked up a small number of times. The J gene is TRBJ2-3, the V gene TRBV12-3 or TRBV12-4; 9 bases fit TRBD1. With V trimmed by 3 bases and J by 4 bases, 5 bases remained unmatched. The CDR3 spans 15 residues. The CDR3 nucleotides read TGTGCCAGCAGTTTTGGCGGGACAGGGTCAGATACGCAGTATTTT. It codes for CASSFGGTGSDTQYF.

The rearrangement joins TRBV10-3 to TRBJ2-7; a weak D match, TRBD2 (5 bases). Trimming removed 10 bases from V and 0 bases from J, with 19 bases in between. The CDR3 sequence is 15 residues long. The germline V gene has CDR1 ENHRY and CDR2 SYGVKD. Written as DNA, the CDR3 is TGTGCCACCAGGTTAGCGAGGAGGAGCTCCTACGAGCAGTACTTC. As protein: CATRLARRSSYEQYF.

This clonotype was seen only a few times. The chain uses TRBV27 and TRBJ2-5, with 8 bases fitting TRBD2. Germline trimming cut 5 bases from V and 2 bases from J; bases unmatched to any gene: 7. Germline CDR1 MNHEY, CDR2 SMNVEV (reference sequence). The CDR3 runs 15 residues. CDR3: CASSKEVAGQETQYF. Written as DNA, the CDR3 is TGTGCCAGCAGTAAAGAGGTAGCGGGGCAAGAGACCCAGTACTTC.

This sequence joins TRBV5-1 and TRBJ2-5, with 7 bases aligning to TRBD1. The CDR3 totals 15 residues. J was trimmed by 2 bases and V by 0 bases; bases with no gene match: 4. CDR1 SGHRS and CDR2 YFSETQ come from the germline V gene. CDR3: CASSLAGTVQETQYF. The DNA of the CDR3 is TGCGCCAGCAGCTTGGCCGGGACAGTTCAAGAGACCCAGTACTTC.

This clonotype was seen at least ten times. This chain links TRBV6-5 with TRBJ2-7; D is possibly TRBD1 (5 bases). Deletions cut 0 bases from V and 2 bases from J, with 5 bases between. Germline V gives CDR1 MNHEY, CDR2 SVGAGI. The CDR3 is 13 amino acids. The CDR3 nucleotides read TGTGCCAGCAGTTACTCAGGGGCCTACGAGCAGTACTTC. It translates to CASSYSGAYEQYF.

This clonotype turned up a few times. The rearrangement uses TRBV5-4 and TRBJ2-5; D possibly corresponds to TRBD2 (6 bases). The CDR3 has 13 amino acids. CDR1 SGHNT and CDR2 YYREEE come from the germline V gene (reference sequence). The V end was cut by 5 bases, the J end by 2 bases, with 10 bases between. The CDR3, as DNA: TGTGCCAGCAGGATGCGGGGTCAAGAGACCCAGTACTTC. This encodes CASRMRGQETQYF.

The chain uses TRBV9 and TRBJ2-1; 8 nucleotides line up with TRBD2. Germline CDR1 and CDR2: SGDLS and YYNGEE. Trimming took 4 bases from V and 10 from J; bases not matched to a gene: 10. The length of the CDR3 is 14 residues. This CDR3 is CASSPYAAGEEQFF. For the CDR3, the DNA is TGTGCCAGCAGCCCTTATGCAGCGGGGGAAGAGCAGTTCTTC.

This chain links TRBV7-9 with TRBJ2-5; 7 bases are a match to TRBD1. The CDR3 has 15 amino acids. The V and J ends lost 5 bases and 2 bases, in that order; junction bases with no gene match: 8. Germline values: CDR1 SEHNR, CDR2 FQNEAQ (reference sequence). The CDR3 protein is CASSAHRGGQETQYF. The DNA of the CDR3 is TGTGCCAGCAGCGCTCACAGGGGTGGGCAAGAGACCCAGTACTTC.

The chain combines TRBV28 with TRBJ2-7, with TRBD2 matching 8 bases. After removal of 2 bases from V and 3 bases from J, the junction contained 12 bases not matched to a gene. The V gene's germline CDR1 is MDHEN and CDR2 SYDVKM. There are 17 residues in the CDR3. CDR3 sequence: CASSLTHGSGTNYEQYF. As DNA, the CDR3 is TGTGCCAGCAGTTTAACCCATGGTAGCGGGACGAACTACGAGCAGTACTTC.

This clonotype was seen ten or more times. The CDR3 region has the DNA TGTGCCACCAGTGATTTTAGTGGGGATGAGCAGTTCTTC. Translation: CATSDFSGDEQFF. The V call is TRBV24-1, the J call TRBJ2-1; no firm D call. The V and J ends lost 1 base and 8 bases respectively, with 8 bases between them. CDR3 size: 13 residues. Germline CDR1 KGHDR, CDR2 SFDVKD.

Only a few counts were recorded for this clonotype. The chain joins TRBV11-1 to TRBJ2-5; no clear D gene. V was clipped by 5 bases and J by 5 bases, with 9 bases between them. CDR1 and CDR2 (germline): SGHAT, FQDESV (reference sequence). The CDR3 has 12 residues. CDR3 sequence reads: CASSGMRETQYF. CDR3 nucleotides: TGTGCCAGCAGCGGCATGAGGGAGACCCAGTACTTC. Variable domain in full (rest from reference TRBV11-1 and TRBJ2-5): EAEVAQSPRYKITEKSQAVAFWCDPISGHATLYWYRQILGQGPELLVQFQDESVVDDSQLPKDRFSAERLKGVDSTLKIQPAELGDSAMYLCASSGMRETQYFGPGTRLLVL.

This clonotype was counted between two and nine times. The rearrangement joins TRBV27 to TRBJ1-1; D is ambiguous. Trimming pared 2 bases from V and 1 base from J, leaving 8 bases between. CDR1 is MNHEY and CDR2 is SMNVEV in the germline V gene (reference sequence). CDR3 length: 14 amino acids. CDR3 DNA sequence: TGTGCCAGCAGTTTACGTACCCAGAACACTGAAGCTTTCTTT. It specifies CASSLRTQNTEAFF.

This clonotype was picked up a small number of times. V and J are TRBV10-3 and TRBJ2-3; 9 positions match TRBD2. CDR1 and CDR2 (germline): ENHRY, SYGVKD. The ends lost 3 bases at V and 5 bases at J; junction bases unmatched: 9. There are 16 residues in the CDR3. The CDR3 sequence: CAISDLSGGRGDTQYF. In nucleotides, the CDR3 is TGTGCCATCAGTGACCTTAGCGGGGGCCGCGGAGATACGCAGTATTTT.

This clonotype was observed many times. This chain joins TRBV5-1 and TRBJ1-4; D gene ambiguous. The CDR3 has 16 amino acids. V lost 0 bases to trimming and J lost 0 bases, with 9 bases between them. The germline V gene encodes CDR1 SGHRS and CDR2 YFSETQ. This CDR3 reads CASSLVGRATNEKLFF. The CDR3 bases are TGCGCCAGCAGCTTGGTGGGGAGAGCAACTAATGAAAAACTGTTTTTT.

This rearrangement joins TRBV7-2 to TRBJ2-5; a weak D match, TRBD2 (5 bases). V was cut by 2 bases and J by 4 bases, with 14 bases left in between. Germline V gives CDR1 SGHTA, CDR2 FQGNSA. The CDR3 is 15 amino acids. As DNA, the CDR3 is TGTGCCAGCAGCTTAACCGGACTCAAGGGAGAGACCCAGTACTTC. Encoded protein: CASSLTGLKGETQYF.

This clonotype was observed a few times. The chain combines TRBV7-2 with TRBJ1-1; D is unresolved. This CDR3 is built from 15 residues. Germline CDR1 reads SGHTA; CDR2 reads FQGNSA. V lost 1 base and J lost 11, with 20 bases in between. The CDR3 coding sequence is TGTGCCAGCAGCTTAGATGCGACGGAAAGCAGGACCGCTTTCTTT. Its translation is CASSLDATESRTAFF.

This clonotype has a handful of counts. The V gene is TRBV20-1, the J gene TRBJ2-2; 9 positions match TRBD1. Germline lookup yields CDR1 DFQATT and CDR2 SNEGSKA (reference sequence). V dropped 2 bases and J dropped 5; count of bases not matched to a gene: 12. The CDR3 runs to 17 residues. The CDR3 spells CSARPTTGGRYTGELFF. The CDR3 DNA sequence: TGCAGTGCTAGACCCACCACAGGGGGCAGATATACCGGGGAGCTGTTTTTT.

This clonotype was counted ten times or more. The chain is built from TRBV28 and TRBJ2-7; D call uncertain. The germline gives CDR1 MDHEN, CDR2 SYDVKM. The CDR3 sequence is 13 residues long. With 2 bases removed from V and 7 bases from J, the gap between germline ends came to 12 bases. CDR3 loop: CASSLGRSREQYF. DNA for the CDR3: TGTGCCAGCAGTTTAGGACGGTCAAGGGAGCAGTACTTC. Looking up the rest from reference TRBV28 and TRBJ2-7 gives the full variable domain: DVKVTQSSRYLVKRTGEKVFLECVQDMDHENMFWYRQDPGLGLRLIYFSYDVKMKEKGDIPEGYSVSREKKERFSLILESASTNQTSMYLCASSLGRSREQYFGPGTRLTVT.

V and J are TRBV12-3 or TRBV12-4 and TRBJ2-7; D perhaps matches TRBD2 (6 bases). This CDR3 comprises 15 residues. The ends were cut back, 6 bases at V and 7 bases at J, with 22 bases in the middle. CDR3 residues: CASSFRDLGGWEQYF. The DNA for the CDR3 is TGTGCCAGCAGCTTTCGAGACCTGGGGGGTTGGGAGCAGTACTTC.

This chain joins TRBV7-9 and TRBJ2-4; 14 positions agree with TRBD2. This CDR3 has 16 amino acids. CDR1 and CDR2 from the germline V gene are SEHNR and FQNEAQ (reference sequence). V shed 4 bases, J shed 9 bases, and the junction held 8 bases outside the gene matches. The chain's CDR3 is CASSSPGLAGVSIQYF. CDR3 coding DNA: TGTGCCAGCAGCTCTCCGGGACTAGCGGGAGTGAGCATTCAGTACTTC.

The chain combines TRBV11-1 with TRBJ2-2, with TRBD2 as a possible D gene (6 bases). Germline CDR1 SGHAT, CDR2 FQDESV (reference sequence). CDR3 length: 18 residues. V dropped 5 bases and J dropped 4 bases, with 23 bases sitting between them. This CDR3 is CASSPAIWGGGVTGELFF. CDR3 sequence (DNA): TGTGCCAGCAGCCCGGCCATATGGGGCGGCGGGGTCACCGGGGAGCTGTTTTTT.

This clonotype turned up a few times. The V gene is TRBV20-1, the J gene TRBJ2-4; D possibly corresponds to TRBD1 (5 bases). V lost 3 bases to trimming and J lost 1 base, with 10 bases between them. Germline V gene data show CDR1 as DFQATT and CDR2 as SNEGSKA (reference sequence). The CDR3 runs 14 residues. For the CDR3, the DNA is TGCAGTGCTAGTGGGGCTCTTGCCAAAAACATTCAGTACTTC. It is translated as CSASGALAKNIQYF.

This chain links TRBV30 with TRBJ1-6, with unresolved D. From germline, CDR1 is GTSNPN and CDR2 SVGIG (reference sequence). The CDR3 is 14 amino acids. V lost 1 base to trimming and J lost 3 bases, with 7 bases between them. DNA of the CDR3: TGTGCCTGGAGTGAAAAGGGCTATAATTCACCCCTCCACTTT. Protein product: CAWSEKGYNSPLHF.

The gene calls are TRBV4-3 and TRBJ1-5, with D possibly being TRBD1 (5 bases). Looked up from germline, CDR1 is LGHNA and CDR2 is YSLEER. Trimming took 0 bases from V and 2 from J, leaving 11 bases between them. This CDR3 region has 16 residues. Here the CDR3 reads CASSQDSRGRNQPQHF. The CDR3 DNA sequence: TGCGCCAGCAGCCAAGATTCCCGGGGCCGCAATCAGCCCCAGCATTTT.

This clonotype was picked up a small number of times. The chain employs TRBV27 and TRBJ2-5; TRBD2 matches at 12 bases. The CDR3 sequence is 18 residues long. The V gene's germline CDR1 is MNHEY and CDR2 SMNVEV (reference sequence). With V trimmed by 6 bases and J by 4 bases, 15 bases remained unmatched. The CDR3: CASSRGLAGGPRGETQYF. The CDR3 bases are TGTGCCAGCAGCCGGGGGCTAGCGGGGGGGCCGAGGGGAGAGACCCAGTACTTC.